A single sample is the source of the 32 T cell receptor beta chains below, sequenced in a study of CD8+CD57+ T cells in acquired aplastic anemia. The TCR beta profiling, which covered VDJ combination and CDR3 sequence, was carried out using genomic DNA as the template. TCRdb passed the reads through MiXCR, listing each CDR3 protein once. The repertoire holds about 190,000 distinct CDR3 sequences, with roughly half as singletons. Sequencing was carried out using sorted CD4+, CD8+, or CD8+CD57+ T cells (not recorded which) from PBMCs. Receptors were obtained from a human donor in good health, serving as a control.

This clonotype was seen repeatedly, ten times or more. The J gene is TRBJ1-4, the V gene TRBV20-1; D uncertain. Germline CDR1 DFQATT, CDR2 SNEGSKA (reference sequence). CDR3 size: 17 residues. Trimming took off 4 bases at V and 4 bases at J, with 22 bases between the two ends. The CDR3 sequence is CSATGPSHPPHNEKLFF. CDR3 nucleotides: TGCAGTGCTACCGGGCCCTCCCATCCCCCCCATAATGAAAAACTGTTTTTT.

This rearrangement joins TRBV15 to TRBJ2-1; 10 bases align to TRBD1. The junction had 7 bases not matched to a gene; V was cut back by 1 base and J by 4 bases. Germline V gene data show CDR1 as LNHNV and CDR2 as YYDKDF (reference sequence). CDR3 length: 17 amino acids. CDR3 coding DNA: TGTGCCACCAGCAGAGTAAGGGACAGGGGACCTTACAATGAGCAGTTCTTC. It yields the protein CATSRVRDRGPYNEQFF.

The V call is TRBV7-2, the J call TRBJ2-3; 10 positions match TRBD2. The junction had 7 bases not matched to a gene; V was cut back by 7 bases and J by 3 bases. Germline V CDR1 and CDR2: SGHTA, FQGNSA. This CDR3 comprises 15 residues. CDR3: CASNPGTSVTDTQYF. The CDR3, as DNA: TGTGCCAGCAACCCCGGGACTAGCGTGACAGATACGCAGTATTTT.

This clonotype showed up many times. The chain recombines TRBV5-5 with TRBJ2-3; TRBD1 matches 10 bases. This CDR3 is built from 16 residues. Germline CDR1 is SGHKS and CDR2 is YYEKEE (reference sequence). V shed 4 bases, J shed 2 bases, and the junction held 7 bases outside the gene matches. Here the CDR3 reads CASSRGQGTFTDTQYF. In DNA form, the CDR3 reads TGTGCCAGCAGCCGGGGACAGGGGACCTTCACAGATACGCAGTATTTT.

V is TRBV6-5 and J is TRBJ1-2; no definite D call. Germline V gene data show CDR1 as MNHEY and CDR2 as SVGAGI. V lost 0 bases and J lost 12, with 17 bases in between. The CDR3 loop spans 14 amino acids. CDR3 protein: CASSYSSVGGMNTF. The CDR3 coding sequence is TGTGCCAGCAGTTACTCAAGCGTAGGAGGGATGAACACCTTC.

The chain carries TRBV15 and TRBJ1-1; D gene unclear. The CDR3 is made up of 12 amino acids. The V end lost 3 bases, the J end lost 3 bases, and 5 bases lay between the germline ends. CDR1 and CDR2 (germline): LNHNV, YYDKDF (reference sequence). This chain's CDR3 is CATSRPHTEAFF. CDR3 DNA sequence: TGTGCCACCAGCAGGCCGCACACTGAAGCTTTCTTT.

This clonotype was observed many times. This rearrangement joins TRBV11-3 to TRBJ2-7; D not certain. The CDR3 spans 13 residues. With 5 bases removed from V and 0 bases from J, the gap between germline ends came to 8 bases. Germline loops: CDR1 SGHNT, CDR2 YENEEA. CDR3 sequence (DNA): TGTGCCAGCAGCCTGAGTCGCTCCTACGAGCAGTACTTC. This gives the protein CASSLSRSYEQYF.

This clonotype came up many times. This sequence joins TRBV10-3 and TRBJ2-7, with a possible D match to TRBD2 (6 bases). Germline CDR1 ENHRY, CDR2 SYGVKD. The CDR3 is 12 amino acids. V lost 11 bases to trimming and J lost 7 bases, with 18 bases between them. The CDR3 loop reads CAANGGFGEQYF. The DNA of the CDR3 is TGTGCCGCAAATGGGGGGTTCGGGGAGCAGTACTTC.

The V call is TRBV7-2, the J call TRBJ1-3; D gene uncertain. Germline lookup yields CDR1 SGHTA and CDR2 FQGNSA. V dropped 3 bases and J dropped 8 bases, with 17 bases sitting between them. The CDR3 contains 15 residues. CDR3 region: CASSLRTSGSDTIYF. CDR3 sequence (DNA): TGTGCCAGCAGCTTGCGGACTAGCGGGAGCGACACCATATATTTT. Combining the CDR3 with reference TRBV7-2 and TRBJ1-3 gives the whole variable domain GAGVSQSPSNKVTEKGKDVELRCDPISGHTALYWYRQSLGQGLEFLIYFQGNSAPDKSGLPSDRFSAERTGGSVSTLTIQRTQQEDSAVYLCASSLRTSGSDTIYFGEGSWLTVV.

The chain has TRBV11-2 and TRBJ1-2; D is unresolved. Germline values: CDR1 SGHAT, CDR2 FQNNGV. The V end was cut by 5 bases, the J end by 3 bases, with 16 bases between. This CDR3 region has 15 residues. This CDR3 reads CASSHNEADDYGYTF. The DNA of the CDR3 is TGTGCCAGCAGCCACAACGAAGCAGATGACTATGGCTACACCTTC.

The rearrangement uses TRBV5-1 and TRBJ1-2; D is uncertain. This CDR3 has 13 residues. Deletions cut 5 bases from V and 8 bases from J, with 16 bases between. Germline lookup yields CDR1 SGHRS and CDR2 YFSETQ. In DNA, the CDR3 is TGCGCCAGCAGTAATCAGGTTTCCGACGGCTACACCTTC. Its protein product is CASSNQVSDGYTF.

This clonotype has a handful of counts. The V gene is TRBV7-9, the J gene TRBJ2-7; the D is unclear. Germline lookup yields CDR1 SEHNR and CDR2 FQNEAQ (reference sequence). The CDR3 has 12 residues. V gave up 4 bases and J gave up 2 bases, with 6 bases separating them. The CDR3 nucleotides are TGTGCCAGCAGCTCAGTACCCTACGAGCAGTACTTC. This codes for CASSSVPYEQYF.

This chain links TRBV7-6 with TRBJ2-5; D remains ambiguous. V was clipped by 2 bases and J by 4 bases, with 11 bases between them. The germline V gene has CDR1 SGHVS and CDR2 FNYEAQ. This CDR3 comprises 14 residues. The CDR3 here is CASSLLDWAETQYF. In DNA, the CDR3 is TGTGCCAGCAGCTTACTTGATTGGGCAGAGACCCAGTACTTC.

The rearrangement links TRBV15 to TRBJ2-5; tentatively, D is TRBD2 (5 bases). This CDR3 is built from 12 residues. Per the germline V gene, CDR1 is LNHNV and CDR2 is YYDKDF (reference sequence). The ends were cut back, 9 bases at V and 4 bases at J, with 12 bases in the middle. The chain's CDR3 is CATTRLGETQYF. Written as DNA, the CDR3 is TGTGCCACTACTAGGTTGGGAGAGACCCAGTACTTC. The entire variable domain, with the rest obtained from reference TRBV15 and TRBJ2-5, is as follows: DAMVIQNPRYQVTQFGKPVTLSCSQTLNHNVMYWYQQKSSQAPKLLFHYYDKDFNNEADTPDNFQSRRPNTSFCFLDIRSPGLGDTAMYLCATTRLGETQYFGPGTRLLVL.

V gene TRBV5-1 combines with J gene TRBJ2-7; D might be TRBD2 (6 bases). Germline V gene sequence: CDR1 SGHRS, CDR2 YFSETQ. The CDR3 contains 16 residues. Deletions cut 4 bases from V and 0 bases from J, with 17 bases between. The CDR3 bases are TGCGCCAGCAGCCCGAAGAGCGGGTCTAGCTCCTACGAGCAGTACTTC. The encoded protein is CASSPKSGSSSYEQYF.

The rearrangement uses TRBV29-1 and TRBJ1-2; a weak D match, TRBD1 (5 bases). This CDR3 is built from 16 residues. V was cut by 5 bases and J by 1 base, with 20 bases left in between. Germline V CDR1 and CDR2: SQVTM, ANQGSEA. CDR3 sequence reads: CSVSAPRQGLNYGYTF. The CDR3 DNA reads TGCAGCGTTTCGGCTCCCCGGCAGGGACTTAACTATGGCTACACCTTC.

The chain recombines TRBV19 with TRBJ2-7, with 10 positions matching TRBD2. The germline V gene has CDR1 LNHDA and CDR2 SQIVND (reference sequence). CDR3 length: 15 residues. With 3 bases clipped from V and 1 base from J, the junction kept 3 bases outside the gene matches. The CDR3 coding sequence is TGTGCCAGTAGTATCGTAGCGGGAGGTTCCTACGAGCAGTACTTC. This gives the protein CASSIVAGGSYEQYF.

The rearrangement links TRBV7-2 to TRBJ2-6, with D hard to call. The CDR3 is 15 residues long. Looked up from germline, CDR1 is SGHTA and CDR2 is FQGNSA. The ends were cut back, 5 bases at V and 1 base at J, with 9 bases in the middle. In nucleotides, the CDR3 is TGTGCCAGCAGCCCCCTGGGGTCTGGGGCCAACGTCCTGACTTTC. Translated: CASSPLGSGANVLTF.

V gene TRBV19 combines with J gene TRBJ1-2, with a possible D match to TRBD1 (6 bases). This CDR3 is 13 amino acids long. Germline CDR1 is LNHDA and CDR2 is SQIVND (reference sequence). The V end lost 7 bases, the J end lost 3 bases, and 12 bases lay between the germline ends. In DNA, the CDR3 is TGTGCCAGTAATCAGGGGCCGTACTATGGCTACACCTTC. It yields the protein CASNQGPYYGYTF.

The chain uses TRBV2 and TRBJ1-2; D might be TRBD1 (5 bases). V lost 4 bases, J lost 8 bases, and 11 bases lay in between. CDR1 is SNHLY and CDR2 is FYNNEI in the germline V gene. The CDR3 extends over 12 amino acids. The CDR3 sequence is CASSVTAWGYTF. CDR3 nucleotide sequence: TGTGCCAGCAGTGTGACAGCGTGGGGCTACACCTTC.

This clonotype was counted between two and nine times. A read error may explain this, as a much larger clone is one base away. This chain connects TRBV5-1 to TRBJ2-2; D uncertain. The CDR3 contains 14 residues. Germline V gene sequence: CDR1 SGHRS, CDR2 YFSETQ. V gave up 7 bases and J gave up 5 bases, with 15 bases separating them. The CDR3: CASGLGNGTGELFF. The CDR3 DNA reads TGCGCCAGCGGATTGGGGAACGGGACCGGGGAGCTGTTTTTT.

V and J are TRBV19 and TRBJ1-1; D call uncertain. CDR3 length equals 14 residues. CDR1 and CDR2 from the germline V gene are LNHDA and SQIVND (reference sequence). V was pared by 9 bases and J by 4 bases, with 18 bases between. CDR3 protein: CASSPRPPGTEAFF. The DNA for the CDR3 is TGTGCCAGCAGTCCACGTCCCCCTGGCACTGAAGCTTTCTTT.

V is TRBV20-1 and J is TRBJ2-1; D may be TRBD2 (7 bases). Trimming cost V 4 bases and J 0 bases, with 13 bases left between them. From germline, CDR1 is DFQATT and CDR2 SNEGSKA (reference sequence). This CDR3 comprises 15 residues. The CDR3 protein is CSAKWRGRSYNEQFF. CDR3 DNA: TGCAGTGCTAAGTGGCGGGGGCGCTCCTACAATGAGCAGTTCTTC.

There are many counts of this clonotype. The CDR3 region is CASSPGQRETQYF. CDR3 nucleotide sequence: TGTGCCAGTAGCCCCGGACAGAGAGAGACCCAGTACTTC. V usage is TRBV19 and J usage is TRBJ2-5; maybe TRBD1 (6 bases). The germline gives CDR1 LNHDA, CDR2 SQIVND (reference sequence). V shed 6 bases and J shed 4 bases, with 12 bases lying between them. This CDR3 region has 13 residues.

This clonotype was seen many times. The chain uses TRBV12-5 and TRBJ1-2; D is ambiguous. The CDR3 is 13 amino acids. V was trimmed by 6 bases and J by 4 bases, leaving 12 bases between them. CDR1 LGHNT and CDR2 FRNRAP come from the germline V gene. The CDR3 coding sequence is TGTGCTAGTGGCTTGTTGGGTGGCTATGGCTACACCTTC. Translated: CASGLLGGYGYTF.

This chain links TRBV7-9 with TRBJ1-1, with TRBD1 identical over 9 bases. V lost 1 base, J lost 3 bases, and 12 bases stayed unmatched. The CDR3 covers 18 residues. CDR1 is SEHNR, CDR2 FQNEAQ, per germline (reference sequence). CDR3 residues: CASSLDRGLVVVDTEAFF. In DNA, the CDR3 is TGTGCCAGCAGCTTAGACAGGGGGCTCGTCGTAGTGGACACTGAAGCTTTCTTT.

V and J are TRBV29-1 and TRBJ1-2; the D is unclear. The germline V gene has CDR1 SQVTM and CDR2 ANQGSEA. The CDR3 consists of 12 residues. With 5 bases removed from V and 5 bases from J, the gap between germline ends came to 12 bases. The DNA of the CDR3 is TGCAGCGTTCTTAAAATAGGGTATGGCTACACCTTC. Protein sequence: CSVLKIGYGYTF.

This clonotype was seen ten or more times. CDR3 DNA sequence: TGTGCCAGCAGTTACTCCGCCCTTCCCGGCTCCTACGAGCAGTACTTC. It yields the protein CASSYSALPGSYEQYF. This chain links TRBV6-6 with TRBJ2-7; no clear D. Trimming stripped 0 bases from V and 0 bases from J, with 12 bases between. The CDR3 is 16 residues long. Germline values: CDR1 MNHNY, CDR2 SVGAGI (reference sequence).

This clonotype showed up many times. The CDR3 loop reads CASSLANPSDEQFF. The CDR3 DNA is TGTGCCAGCAGCTTAGCGAATCCCAGTGACGAGCAGTTCTTC. This chain uses TRBV7-9 with TRBJ2-1; D unclear. Germline assignment: CDR1 SEHNR and CDR2 FQNEAQ (reference sequence). The CDR3 has 14 amino acids. V was cut by 0 bases and J by 10 bases, with 13 bases left in between.

The chain employs TRBV7-2 and TRBJ1-1; D not certain. V lost 2 bases, J lost 1 base, and 5 bases lay in between. The germline V gene has CDR1 SGHTA and CDR2 FQGNSA. This CDR3 is 13 amino acids long. The CDR3 region is CASSLKWNTEAFF. The CDR3 DNA reads TGTGCCAGCAGCTTAAAGTGGAACACTGAAGCTTTCTTT.

The gene calls are TRBV28 and TRBJ2-7; 9 bases agree with TRBD2. The V gene end was trimmed by 6 bases and the J gene end by 2 bases; junction bases not matched to a gene: 8. Germline CDR1 MDHEN, CDR2 SYDVKM. This CDR3 region has 15 residues. CDR3 region: CASRPGLARPYEQYF. The CDR3 DNA reads as TGTGCCAGCAGGCCTGGACTAGCGCGCCCCTACGAGCAGTACTTC. Using reference TRBV28 and TRBJ2-7 for the parts outside the CDR3, the full variable domain is DVKVTQSSRYLVKRTGEKVFLECVQDMDHENMFWYRQDPGLGLRLIYFSYDVKMKEKGDIPEGYSVSREKKERFSLILESASTNQTSMYLCASRPGLARPYEQYFGPGTRLTVT.

At least ten counts were recorded for this clonotype. V gene TRBV15 combines with J gene TRBJ2-1; the D is unclear. Germline V CDR1 and CDR2: LNHNV, YYDKDF (reference sequence). The CDR3 sequence is 17 residues long. V was cut by 5 bases and J by 0 bases, with 17 bases left in between. For the CDR3, the DNA is TGTGCCACCAGCCCCCGGGTGGGCAGGTACTCCTACAATGAGCAGTTCTTC. It specifies CATSPRVGRYSYNEQFF.